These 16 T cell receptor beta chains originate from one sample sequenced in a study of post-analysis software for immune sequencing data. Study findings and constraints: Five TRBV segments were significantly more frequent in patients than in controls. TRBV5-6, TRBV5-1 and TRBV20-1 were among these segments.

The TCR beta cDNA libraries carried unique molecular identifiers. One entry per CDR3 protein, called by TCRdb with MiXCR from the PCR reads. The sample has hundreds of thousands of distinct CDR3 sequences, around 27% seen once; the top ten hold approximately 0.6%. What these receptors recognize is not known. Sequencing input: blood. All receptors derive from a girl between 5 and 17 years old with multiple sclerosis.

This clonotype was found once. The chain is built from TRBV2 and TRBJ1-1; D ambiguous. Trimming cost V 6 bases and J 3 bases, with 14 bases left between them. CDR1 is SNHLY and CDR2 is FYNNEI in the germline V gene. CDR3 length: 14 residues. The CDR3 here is CASRISGRYTEAFF. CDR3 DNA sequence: TGTGCCAGCAGGATTTCCGGGAGGTACACTGAAGCTTTCTTT.

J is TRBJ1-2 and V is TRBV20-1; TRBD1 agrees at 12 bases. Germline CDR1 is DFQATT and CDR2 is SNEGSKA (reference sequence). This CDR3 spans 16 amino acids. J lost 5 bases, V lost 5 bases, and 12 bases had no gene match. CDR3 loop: CSASGTGGEGTYGYTF. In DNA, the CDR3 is TGCAGTGCTTCCGGGACAGGGGGCGAGGGGACTTATGGCTACACCTTC.

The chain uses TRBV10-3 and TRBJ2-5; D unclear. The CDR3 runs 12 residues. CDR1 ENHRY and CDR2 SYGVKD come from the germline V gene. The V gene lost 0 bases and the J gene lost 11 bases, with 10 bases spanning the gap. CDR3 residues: CAISESINEQYF. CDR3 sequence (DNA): TGTGCCATCAGTGAGTCGATTAATGAGCAGTACTTC.

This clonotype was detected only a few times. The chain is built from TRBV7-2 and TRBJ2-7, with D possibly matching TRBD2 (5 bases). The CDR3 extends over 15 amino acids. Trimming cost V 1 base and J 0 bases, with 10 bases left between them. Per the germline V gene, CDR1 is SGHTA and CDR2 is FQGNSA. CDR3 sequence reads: CASSLVSGHSYEQYF. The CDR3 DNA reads TGTGCCAGCAGCTTAGTCAGCGGCCACTCCTACGAGCAGTACTTC.

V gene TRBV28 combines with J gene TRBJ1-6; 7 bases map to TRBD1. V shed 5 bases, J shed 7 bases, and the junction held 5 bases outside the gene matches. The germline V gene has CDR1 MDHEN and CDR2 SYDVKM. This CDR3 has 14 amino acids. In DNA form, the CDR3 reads TGTGCCAGCAGTCTGACAGGGAGGAATTCACCCCTCCACTTT. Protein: CASSLTGRNSPLHF.

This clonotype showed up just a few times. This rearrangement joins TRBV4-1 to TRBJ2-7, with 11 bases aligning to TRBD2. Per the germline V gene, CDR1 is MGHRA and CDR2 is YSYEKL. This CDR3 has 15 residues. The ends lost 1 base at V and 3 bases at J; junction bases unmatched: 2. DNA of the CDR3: TGCGCCAGCAGCCAAGTACTAGCGGGAGTCTACGAGCAGTACTTC. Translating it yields CASSQVLAGVYEQYF.

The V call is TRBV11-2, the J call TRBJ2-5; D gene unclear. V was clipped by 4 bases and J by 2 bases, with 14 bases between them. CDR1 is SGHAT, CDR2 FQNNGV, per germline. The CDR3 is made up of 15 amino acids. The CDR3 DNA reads TGTGCCAGCAGCTCCTTTTTGCGGATTCAAGAGACCCAGTACTTC. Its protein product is CASSSFLRIQETQYF.

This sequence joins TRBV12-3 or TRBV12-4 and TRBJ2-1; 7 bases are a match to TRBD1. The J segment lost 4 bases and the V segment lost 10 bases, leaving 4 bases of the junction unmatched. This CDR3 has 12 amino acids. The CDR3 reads CATKTGYNEQFF. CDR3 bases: TGTGCCACCAAGACAGGGTACAATGAGCAGTTCTTC.

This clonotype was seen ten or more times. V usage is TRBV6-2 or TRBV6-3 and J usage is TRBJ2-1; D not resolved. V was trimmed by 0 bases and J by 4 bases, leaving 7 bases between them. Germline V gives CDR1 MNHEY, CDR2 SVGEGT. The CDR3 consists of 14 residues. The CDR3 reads CASSYSGSYNEQFF. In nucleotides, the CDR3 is TGTGCCAGCAGTTACTCGGGAAGTTACAATGAGCAGTTCTTC.

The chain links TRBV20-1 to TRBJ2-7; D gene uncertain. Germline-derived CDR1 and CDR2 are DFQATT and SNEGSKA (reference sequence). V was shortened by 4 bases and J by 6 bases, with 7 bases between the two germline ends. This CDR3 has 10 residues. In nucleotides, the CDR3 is TGCAGTGCTACAAACCGCGAGCAGTACTTC. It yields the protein CSATNREQYF.

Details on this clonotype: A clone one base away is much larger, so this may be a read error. The CDR3 DNA reads as TGCGCCGGCAGGGAATCGGACCGTGGGGCCAACGTCCTGACTTTC. It yields the protein CAGRESDRGANVLTF. The gene calls are TRBV5-1 and TRBJ2-6, with a possible D match to TRBD1 (5 bases). CDR3 length: 15 residues. CDR1 and CDR2 from the germline V gene are SGHRS and YFSETQ.

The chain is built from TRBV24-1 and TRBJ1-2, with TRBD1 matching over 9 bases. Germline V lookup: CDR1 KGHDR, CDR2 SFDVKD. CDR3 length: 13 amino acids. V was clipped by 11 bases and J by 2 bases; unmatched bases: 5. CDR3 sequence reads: CAMATGGNYGYTF. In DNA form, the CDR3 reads TGTGCCATGGCGACAGGGGGAAACTATGGCTACACCTTC.

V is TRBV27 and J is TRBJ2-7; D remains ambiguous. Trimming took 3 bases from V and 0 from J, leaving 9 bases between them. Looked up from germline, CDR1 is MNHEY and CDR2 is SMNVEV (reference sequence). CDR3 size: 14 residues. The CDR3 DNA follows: TGTGCCAGCAGTTTTCTGGTGAGCTCCTACGAGCAGTACTTC. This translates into CASSFLVSSYEQYF.

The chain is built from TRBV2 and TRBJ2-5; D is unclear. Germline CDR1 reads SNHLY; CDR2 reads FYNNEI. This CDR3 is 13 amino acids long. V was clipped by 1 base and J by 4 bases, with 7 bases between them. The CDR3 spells CASSEDLGETQYF. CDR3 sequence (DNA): TGTGCCAGCAGTGAAGACTTGGGAGAGACCCAGTACTTC.

CDR3 sequence reads: CASSSGLAGVGTQYF. The CDR3 bases are TGCGCCAGCAGCTCGGGACTAGCGGGAGTTGGGACCCAGTACTTC. The rearrangement links TRBV4-3 to TRBJ2-5; 14 bases match TRBD2. This CDR3 spans 15 amino acids. Per germline, CDR1 LGHNA and CDR2 YSLEER. J lost 7 bases, V lost 5 bases, and 6 bases had no gene match.

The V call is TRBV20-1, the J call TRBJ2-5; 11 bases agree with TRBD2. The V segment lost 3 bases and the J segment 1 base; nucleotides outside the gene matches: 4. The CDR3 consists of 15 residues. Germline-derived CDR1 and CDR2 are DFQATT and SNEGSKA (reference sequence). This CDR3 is CSARGSGRGQETQYF. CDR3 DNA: TGCAGTGCTAGGGGTAGCGGGAGGGGCCAAGAGACCCAGTACTTC.